Listed here are 9 T cell receptor beta chains from one sample, sequenced in a study of OX40 agonist ivuxolimab in advanced cancers. Here immunoSEQ multiplex PCR was the method, and the copy in TCRdb shows in-frame clones only, minus some. The table lists fewer than 90,000 clones, about nine tenths of them singletons. The sequencing here drew on CD4+ or CD8+ T cells sorted from blood, taken in a trial of the OX40 agonist ivuxolimab. The receptors were gathered from an adult with an advanced solid tumor such as melanoma, head and neck, liver or kidney cancer.

The rearrangement links TRBV29-1 to TRBJ1-1; no definite D call. The CDR3 spans 15 residues. CDR1 SQVTM and CDR2 ANQGSEA come from the germline V gene. V was pared by 7 bases and J by 3 bases, with 21 bases between. CDR3 in DNA: TGCAGCGCCGATCCAAAGACCGCGGAGGACACTGAAGCTTTCTTT. Translating it yields CSADPKTAEDTEAFF.

The CDR3 sequence is CASSTTGTPSPLHF. The CDR3 nucleotides are TGTGCCAGCAGCACAACCGGGACACCATCACCCCTCCACTTT. The rearrangement uses TRBV9 and TRBJ1-6; possible D gene TRBD1, 6 bases. This CDR3 contains 14 residues. V was pared by 4 bases and J by 10 bases, with 15 bases between. The germline gives CDR1 SGDLS, CDR2 YYNGEE.

The chain combines TRBV5-8 with TRBJ1-5; TRBD1 is a possible D gene (5 bases). Trimming pared 4 bases from V and 0 bases from J, leaving 11 bases between. The length of the CDR3 is 15 residues. CDR1 SGHTS and CDR2 YDEGEE come from the germline V gene. The CDR3 sequence is CASSAGFNSNQPQHF. Written as DNA, the CDR3 is TGTGCCAGCAGCGCAGGGTTTAATAGCAATCAGCCCCAGCATTTT.

The chain is built from TRBV2 and TRBJ1-2, with a tentative D call TRBD1 (5 bases). The CDR3 consists of 13 residues. V lost 4 bases and J lost 8, with 14 bases in between. From germline, CDR1 is SNHLY and CDR2 FYNNEI. CDR3 nucleotide sequence: TGTGCCAGCAGTGTGGAGGGGATGGAGGGCTACACCTTC. It specifies CASSVEGMEGYTF.

V usage is TRBV6-6 and J usage is TRBJ2-1; 8 positions match TRBD1. With 7 bases clipped from V and 7 bases from J, the junction kept 3 bases outside the gene matches. CDR1 MNHNY and CDR2 SVGAGI come from the germline V gene (reference sequence). The CDR3 spans 12 residues. CDR3 sequence reads: CASKQGENEQFF. CDR3 DNA: TGTGCCAGCAAACAGGGGGAAAATGAGCAGTTCTTC.

The chain recombines TRBV7-8 with TRBJ2-5, with D tentatively TRBD1 (6 bases). V gave up 2 bases and J gave up 4 bases, with 8 bases separating them. Per the germline V gene, CDR1 is SGHVS and CDR2 is FQNEAQ. CDR3 length: 13 residues. The CDR3 here is CASSLQGLETQYF. CDR3 sequence (DNA): TGTGCCAGCAGCTTACAGGGGTTAGAGACCCAGTACTTC.

This chain uses TRBV5-6 with TRBJ2-7; 8 bases agree with TRBD1. Germline assignment: CDR1 SGHDT and CDR2 YYEEEE. Losses at the gene ends were 4 bases for V and 2 bases for J; bases not matched to a gene: 11. The CDR3 runs to 16 residues. This chain's CDR3 is CASSDLRQGRTYEQYF. CDR3 sequence (DNA): TGTGCCAGCAGCGATCTCCGACAGGGGAGGACCTACGAGCAGTACTTC.

This rearrangement joins TRBV7-8 to TRBJ1-2; D gene ambiguous. This CDR3 is 15 amino acids long. V was trimmed by 5 bases and J by 0 bases, leaving 13 bases between them. Germline V gene sequence: CDR1 SGHVS, CDR2 FQNEAQ. The CDR3 DNA reads as TGTGCCAGCAGCGACCTATACGGAGCTAACTATGGCTACACCTTC. It yields the protein CASSDLYGANYGYTF.

The chain joins TRBV11-2 to TRBJ1-5; 10 nucleotides match TRBD1. The CDR3 length is 14 residues. From germline, CDR1 is SGHAT and CDR2 FQNNGV. After removal of 5 bases from V and 6 bases from J, the junction contained 4 bases not matched to a gene. This chain's CDR3 is CASSARDRGQPQHF. CDR3 nucleotides: TGTGCCAGCAGCGCCCGGGACAGGGGTCAGCCCCAGCATTTT.